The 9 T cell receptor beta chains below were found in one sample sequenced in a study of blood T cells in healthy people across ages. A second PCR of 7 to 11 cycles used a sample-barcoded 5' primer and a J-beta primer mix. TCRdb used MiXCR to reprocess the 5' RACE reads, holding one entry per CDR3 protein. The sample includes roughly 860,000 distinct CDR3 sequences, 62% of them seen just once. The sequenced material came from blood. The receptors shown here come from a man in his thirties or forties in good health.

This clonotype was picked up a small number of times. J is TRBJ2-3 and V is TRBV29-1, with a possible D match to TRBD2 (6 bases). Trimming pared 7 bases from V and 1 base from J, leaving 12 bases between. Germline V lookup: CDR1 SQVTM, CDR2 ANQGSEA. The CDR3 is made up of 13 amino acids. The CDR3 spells CSAGGWGTDTQYF. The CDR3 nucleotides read TGCAGCGCCGGAGGGTGGGGCACAGATACGCAGTATTTT.

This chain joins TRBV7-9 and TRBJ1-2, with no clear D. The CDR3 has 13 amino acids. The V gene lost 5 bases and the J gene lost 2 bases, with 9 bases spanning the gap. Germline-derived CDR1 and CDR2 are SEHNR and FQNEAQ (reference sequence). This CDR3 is CASSRLPNYGYTF. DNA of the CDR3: TGTGCCAGCAGCCGTCTCCCCAACTATGGCTACACCTTC.

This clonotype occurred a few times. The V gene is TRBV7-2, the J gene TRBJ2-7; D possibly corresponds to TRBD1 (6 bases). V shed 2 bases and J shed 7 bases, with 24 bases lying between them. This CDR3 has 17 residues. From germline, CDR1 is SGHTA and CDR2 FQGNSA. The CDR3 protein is CASSLTPPRDTSREQYF. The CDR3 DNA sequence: TGTGCCAGCAGCTTAACTCCCCCCCGGGACACCTCTCGGGAGCAGTACTTC.

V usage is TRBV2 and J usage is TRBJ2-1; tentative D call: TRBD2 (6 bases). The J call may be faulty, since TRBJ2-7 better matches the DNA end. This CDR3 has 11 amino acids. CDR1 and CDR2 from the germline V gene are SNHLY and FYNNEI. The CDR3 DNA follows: TGTGCCACTCCGCGGGGCGACGAGCAGTACTTC. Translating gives CATPRGDEQYF.

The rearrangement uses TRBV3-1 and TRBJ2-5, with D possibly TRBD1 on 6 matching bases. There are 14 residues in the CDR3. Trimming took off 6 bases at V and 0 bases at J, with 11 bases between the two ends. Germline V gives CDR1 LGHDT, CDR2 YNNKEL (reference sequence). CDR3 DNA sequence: TGTGCCAGCAGACAAAGGGGGTACCAAGAGACCCAGTACTTC. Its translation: CASRQRGYQETQYF.

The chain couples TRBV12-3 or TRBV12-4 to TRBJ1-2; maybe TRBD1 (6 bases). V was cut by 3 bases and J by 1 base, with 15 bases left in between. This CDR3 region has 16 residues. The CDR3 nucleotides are TGTGCCAGCAGTTTTGGGGGGGCGCAGGATAACTATGGCTACACCTTC. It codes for CASSFGGAQDNYGYTF.

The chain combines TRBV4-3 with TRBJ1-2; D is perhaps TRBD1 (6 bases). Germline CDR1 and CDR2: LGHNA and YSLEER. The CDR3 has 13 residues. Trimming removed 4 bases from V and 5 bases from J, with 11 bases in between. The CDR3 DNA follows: TGCGCCAGCAGCCCCACTCAGGGGTATGGCTACACCTTC. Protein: CASSPTQGYGYTF.

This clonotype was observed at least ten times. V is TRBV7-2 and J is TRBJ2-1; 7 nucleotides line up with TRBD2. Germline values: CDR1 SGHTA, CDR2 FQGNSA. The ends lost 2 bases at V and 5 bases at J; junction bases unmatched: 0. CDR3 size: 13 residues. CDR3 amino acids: CASSLSGDNEQFF. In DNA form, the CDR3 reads TGTGCCAGCAGCTTAAGCGGGGACAATGAGCAGTTCTTC.

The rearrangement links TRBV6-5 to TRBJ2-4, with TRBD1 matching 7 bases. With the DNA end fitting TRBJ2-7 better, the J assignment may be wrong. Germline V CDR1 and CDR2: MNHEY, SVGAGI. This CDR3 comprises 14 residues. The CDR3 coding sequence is TGTGCCAGCAGTCCACAGGGGATTGGCTACGAGCAGTACTTC. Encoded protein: CASSPQGIGYEQYF.